What follows describes a single T cell receptor (beta chain). The CDR3 loop spans 16 amino acids. J was trimmed by 6 bases and V by 2 bases; bases with no gene match: 7. Germline lookup yields CDR1 MDHEN and CDR2 SYDVKM. This specimen comes from a study of blood T cell repertoires in COVID-19. Study-wide context: Specimens from acute and convalescent COVID-19 originated in the United States, Italy and Spain. Sample material is recorded as cDNA or gDNA derived from T cells, B-cell-depleted T cells, or PBMCs.

Methods used by the authors: Scientists estimated how many nucleated cells there were by amplifying reference gene primers. Clones were read by immunoSEQ multiplex PCR, and TCRdb kept only the in-frame ones, dropping some. V and J calls and clone size come straight from that table; D and trimming were deduced from the DNA. The sample has 35,000 to 50,000 clones, roughly 80% seen once. The chain employs TRBV28 and TRBJ2-2, with 9 bases lining up with TRBD1. This sequence was found in a man aged 55 to 69 in a cohort sampled during active COVID-19. The sequenced material came from peripheral blood. CDR3: CASSLLPGQGSGELFF. The CDR3 DNA is TGTGCCAGCAGTTTACTACCGGGACAGGGCTCCGGGGAGCTGTTTTTT.